This T cell receptor beta chain was observed in a study of blood T cell repertoires in COVID-19. Study as a whole: Whether acute or convalescent, the COVID-19 samples came from the United States, Italy and Spain. PBMCs, B-cell-depleted T cells, or T cells were the source of the cDNA or gDNA that made up the material.

The CDR3 consists of 12 residues. Recovered status applied to Cohort 3 donors who had two consecutive negative PCRs. It also applied to those with clearance or with symptom resolution. Clones were read by immunoSEQ multiplex PCR, and TCRdb kept only the in-frame ones, dropping some. The top ten clones hold almost 3% of a sample with about 400,000 clones, roughly 84% of them seen once. The table lists this clone with a count of one. The sequencing sample was made of PBMCs or T cells enriched from blood (not recorded which). The gene calls are TRBV21-1 and TRBJ1-4. TRBV21-1 is designated a pseudogene. The receptor comes from a woman aged 25 to 39 who had recovered from COVID-19. In DNA, the CDR3 is TGTGCCCGCGGGGAGGGGAGCGAAAAACTGTTTTTT. Its translation: CARGEGSEKLFF.